The clone carrying this T cell receptor beta chain was found many times. Its antigen is unknown. The data were obtained in a study of identical twins' blood T cells. Looking at the study overall: Roughly 50 million reads came from about 12 libraries, six alpha, six beta. General study points: Twins shared more top CDR3 clonotypes than unrelated donors did.

Each TCR cDNA library carried sample-specific barcodes on both ends. MiXCR was run by TCRdb on the 5' RACE reads, yielding one entry per CDR3 protein. The sample lists fewer than 450,000 distinct CDR3 sequences, under 30% occurring once. The CDR3 sequence is 16 residues long. Germline values: CDR1 SGHRS, CDR2 YFSETQ. J lost 6 bases, V lost 4 bases, and 15 bases had no gene match. The chain has TRBV5-1 and TRBJ2-7; 8 bases fit TRBD2. Specimen: PBMCs. The receptor's source is a woman between 18 and 50 years old in good health. CDR3 in amino acids: CASSPGSASGRGEQYF. CDR3 sequence (DNA): TGCGCCAGCAGCCCCGGTAGTGCCAGCGGGAGAGGCGAGCAGTACTTC.